This T cell receptor beta chain was sequenced during a study of cytomegalovirus exposure and HLA in healthy donors. Notes on the study in general: Through in vitro validation, three CMV-associated chains were shown to be specific for CMV antigens. Cytomegalovirus association was listed for approximately 160 TCR beta chains. There were some public TCRs occurring in many donors, but most TCR sequences were rare.

Sequencing was performed with immunoSEQ multiplex PCR; in TCRdb, only in-frame clones are kept and a portion is missing. The table includes about 260,000 clones, around 91% detected once. The V segment lost 1 base and the J segment 8 bases; nucleotides outside the gene matches: 9. This CDR3 contains 17 residues. Germline-derived CDR1 and CDR2 are MNHEY and SMNVEV (reference sequence). About this clone: What it binds is not known.

This receptor was taken from a woman aged 25 to 39 in good health and CMV-seronegative. The chain combines TRBV27 with TRBJ1-4; 11 bases match TRBD1. The sequenced sample consisted of PBMCs. The chain's CDR3 is CASSLYWTGGGIEKLFF. The CDR3 bases are TGTGCCAGCAGTTTATATTGGACAGGGGGCGGGATAGAAAAACTGTTTTTT.